These 19 T cell receptor beta chains were sequenced from one sample in a study of regulatory T cells in long-lasting Graves disease. The sample's time point: newly diagnosed GD, antithyroid drugs for less than 3 months. PBMC RNA served as the TCR library source. Arm-PCR of CDR3 regions with iRepertoire HTBI primers generated TCR beta libraries. TCRdb re-analysed the multiplex PCR reads in MiXCR, keeping a single row per CDR3 protein. The table has a few hundred thousand distinct CDR3 sequences, about 19% seen once. Specimen: peripheral blood mononuclear cells (PBMCs), collected at new diagnosis, from a patient treated with antithyroid drugs. These receptor sequences come from a female donor with Graves disease.

As for this clonotype: A single base separates this from a much larger clone, so it may be a read error. The CDR3 sequence: CASSLALDSGGNQPRHF. CDR3 nucleotide sequence: TGTGCCAGCAGCTTAGCGTTGGACAGCGGGGGCAATCAGCCCCGGCATTTT. The chain recombines TRBV7-3 with TRBJ1-5, with TRBD1 as a possible D gene (6 bases). This CDR3 spans 17 amino acids. CDR1 SGHTA and CDR2 FQGTGA come from the germline V gene. Together with reference TRBV7-3 and TRBJ1-5, the CDR3 gives the full variable domain: GAGVSQTPSNKVTEKGKYVELRCDPISGHTALYWYRQSLGQGPEFLIYFQGTGAADDSGLPNDRFFAVRPEGSVSTLKIQRTERGDSAVYLCASSLALDSGGNQPRHFGDGTRLSIL.

Many counts were recorded for this clonotype. This chain joins TRBV14 and TRBJ2-7; no clear D gene. V lost 4 bases, J lost 9 bases, and 13 bases lay in between. The CDR3 totals 12 residues. Germline V gene data show CDR1 as SGHDN and CDR2 as FVKESK. Here the CDR3 reads CASSLDGPWQYF. In nucleotides, the CDR3 is TGTGCCAGCAGCCTGGACGGGCCGTGGCAGTACTTC.

The table lists this clonotype with many counts. A far larger clone is one base from this, pointing to a likely read error. This chain connects TRBV7-2 to TRBJ2-3; D unclear. The CDR3 runs 14 residues. Germline V gene sequence: CDR1 SGHTA, CDR2 FQGNSA. The CDR3 DNA is TGTGCCCGCAGAGATGACGGCTGGACAGATACGCAGTATTTT. Protein product: CARRDDGWTDTQYF.

Comments on this clonotype: A much larger clone differs by one base, so this may be a read error. The V gene is TRBV18, the J gene TRBJ2-5; D may match TRBD1 or TRBD2 (5 bases each). Germline V gene sequence: CDR1 KGHSH, CDR2 LQKENI. The CDR3 spans 16 residues. CDR3 in DNA: TGTGCCAGCTCACCACCCGACAGAAGCTCCTACAATGAGCGGTTCTTC. Its translation is CASSPPDRSSYNERFF.

At least ten counts were recorded for this clonotype. The chain uses TRBV20-1 and TRBJ1-6; no reliable D call. CDR1 is DFQATT, CDR2 SNEGSKA, per germline (reference sequence). V dropped 0 bases and J dropped 9 bases, with 15 bases sitting between them. The CDR3 has 15 amino acids. Here the CDR3 reads CSARDFQKVGSPLHF. Here the CDR3 DNA reads TGCAGTGCTAGAGATTTCCAGAAAGTCGGTTCACCCCTCCACTTT.

This clonotype has a count of ten or more. The genes are TRBV5-1 and TRBJ2-7; D call uncertain. Germline V gives CDR1 SGHRS, CDR2 YFSETQ. This CDR3 is 13 amino acids long. The ends were cut back, 5 bases at V and 3 bases at J, with 12 bases in the middle. CDR3 coding DNA: TGCGCCAGCAGTCAGGACGATGACTACGAGCAGTACTTC. Its translation is CASSQDDDYEQYF.

The gene calls are TRBV7-2 and TRBJ1-2; 11 nucleotides match TRBD1. The CDR3 covers 15 residues. Germline trimming cut 2 bases from V and 8 bases from J; bases unmatched to any gene: 7. Germline V CDR1 and CDR2: SGHTA, FQGNSA. This CDR3 reads CASSLMGQGDGGYTF. CDR3 coding DNA: TGTGCCAGCAGCTTAATGGGACAGGGGGATGGGGGCTACACCTTC. The full variable domain, rest sourced from reference TRBV7-2 and TRBJ1-2, is GAGVSQSPSNKVTEKGKDVELRCDPISGHTALYWYRQSLGQGLEFLIYFQGNSAPDKSGLPSDRFSAERTGGSVSTLTIQRTQQEDSAVYLCASSLMGQGDGGYTFGSGTRLTVV.

This clonotype was recorded a few times. The rearrangement uses TRBV28 and TRBJ1-6; 8 bases map to TRBD1. Germline-derived CDR1 and CDR2 are MDHEN and SYDVKM. V lost 5 bases, J lost 9 bases, and 9 bases stayed unmatched. The CDR3 totals 15 residues. CDR3 in amino acids: CASSGGQGARSPLHF. CDR3 nucleotides: TGTGCCAGCAGTGGTGGACAGGGAGCTCGTTCACCCCTCCACTTT.

This clonotype has just one count. A far more abundant clone sits one base away, making this likely a read error. This rearrangement joins TRBV12-3 or TRBV12-4 to TRBJ2-1, with 12 nucleotides matching TRBD1. V lost 8 bases to trimming and J lost 10 bases; unmatched junction nucleotides: 24. This CDR3 region has 19 residues. The CDR3 region has the DNA TGTGCCAGCGACCAGCTGGGACAGGGGGCCGAGGGAGCCCATTACGAGCAGTTCTTC. Protein: CASDQLGQGAEGAHYEQFF.

Comment on this clonotype: Since a far larger clone is one base different, this is likely a read error. V and J are TRBV11-2 and TRBJ2-1, with 15 bases aligning to TRBD2. Germline-derived CDR1 and CDR2 are SGHAT and FQNNGV. This CDR3 is built from 19 residues. The V and J ends lost 5 bases and 0 bases, in that order; junction bases with no gene match: 8. The CDR3 DNA reads TGTGCCAGCAGCCCAGGGACTAGCGGGGGGAAAAGCTCCTACAATGAGCAGTTCTTC. Its protein is CASSPGTSGGKSSYNEQFF.

This clonotype was picked up many times. This chain joins TRBV6-1 and TRBJ2-1; D is unclear. There are 12 residues in the CDR3. CDR1 is MNHNS, CDR2 SASEGT, per germline. V was trimmed by 6 bases and J by 0 bases, leaving 3 bases between them. In nucleotides, the CDR3 is TGTGCCAGCAGCGACTCCTACAATGAGCAGTTCTTC. Amino acid sequence: CASSDSYNEQFF.

This clonotype was recorded many times. This sequence joins TRBV2 and TRBJ2-7; D is uncertain. Germline loops: CDR1 SNHLY, CDR2 FYNNEI. The length of the CDR3 is 11 residues. V was trimmed by 8 bases and J by 4 bases, leaving 9 bases between them. CDR3 in DNA: TGTGCCAGCGCCAGTTTGTACGAGCAGTACTTC. Translated: CASASLYEQYF.

This clonotype has a count of ten or more. The chain carries TRBV7-2 and TRBJ2-1; the D gene is possibly TRBD1 (6 bases). V lost 3 bases and J 8 bases, leaving 14 bases between the germline ends. This CDR3 has 14 residues. CDR1 and CDR2 from the germline V gene are SGHTA and FQGNSA. This CDR3 is CASSLMGASHEQFF. CDR3 coding DNA: TGTGCCAGCAGCTTGATGGGGGCCTCACATGAGCAGTTCTTC.

This clonotype was recorded at least ten times. The rearrangement links TRBV28 to TRBJ1-5; D gene unclear. The CDR3 has 15 amino acids. V lost 3 bases to trimming and J lost 3 bases, with 12 bases between them. Germline-derived CDR1 and CDR2 are MDHEN and SYDVKM. CDR3 in amino acids: CASSFVGLVNQPQHF. CDR3 DNA: TGTGCCAGCAGTTTCGTAGGGTTGGTCAATCAGCCCCAGCATTTT.

Worth noting for this clonotype: It is likely a read error: a sequence one base away is far more abundant. The V call is TRBV10-3, the J call TRBJ2-7; 11 nucleotides match TRBD1. Germline CDR1 ENHRY, CDR2 SYGVKD. V gave up 5 bases and J gave up 3 bases; unmatched junction bases: 6. The CDR3 is 15 amino acids. Here the CDR3 DNA reads TGTGCCATCAGTTACTCCGGGACAGGGGGCTACGAGCAGTACTTC. It codes for CAISYSGTGGYEQYF.

This clonotype was detected many times. V and J are TRBV7-2 and TRBJ2-7, with TRBD2 identical over 16 bases. In germline, CDR1 is SGHTA, CDR2 FQGNSA. J gave up 6 bases and V 7 bases, and 9 bases lay outside the gene matches. The CDR3 sequence is 16 residues long. In DNA form, the CDR3 reads TGTGCCAGCAACCGACCCGGGACTAGCGGGAGGGCCGAGCAGTACTTC. Translation gives CASNRPGTSGRAEQYF.

This clonotype came up many times. This chain connects TRBV20-1 to TRBJ2-7, with 12 bases that match TRBD2. In germline, CDR1 is DFQATT, CDR2 SNEGSKA (reference sequence). The trim removed 0 bases at V and 6 bases at J, leaving 3 bases unmatched. The CDR3 is made up of 14 amino acids. CDR3 DNA sequence: TGCAGTGCTAGAGATCTACTAGCGGGAGGCGAGCAGTACTTC. Amino acids: CSARDLLAGGEQYF.

The sample holds many counts of this clonotype. The J gene is TRBJ1-1, the V gene TRBV10-3, with D possibly being TRBD1 (6 bases). V lost 6 bases to trimming and J lost 5 bases, with 16 bases between them. Germline assignment: CDR1 ENHRY and CDR2 SYGVKD. The CDR3 is 14 residues long. The CDR3 spells CAIRTQGAITEAFF. The DNA of the CDR3 is TGTGCCATCAGGACACAGGGAGCCATAACTGAAGCTTTCTTT.

Ten or more counts support this clonotype. V usage is TRBV7-9 and J usage is TRBJ1-2; D possibly corresponds to TRBD1 (5 bases). The ends were cut back, 4 bases at V and 4 bases at J, with 13 bases in the middle. The CDR3 contains 14 residues. The germline V gene encodes CDR1 SEHNR and CDR2 FQNEAQ (reference sequence). CDR3 coding DNA: TGTGCCAGCAGCTACCGGGACCGCGGCTATGGCTACACCTTC. This translates into CASSYRDRGYGYTF.